These T cell receptor beta chains were read from a single sample in a study of blood T cell repertoires in COVID-19. Here immunoSEQ multiplex PCR was the method, and the copy in TCRdb shows in-frame clones only, minus some. The sample lists 98,000 or so clones; approximately 85% were seen once. Sequencing was performed on peripheral blood. The receptors stem from a human donor in a cohort sampled during active COVID-19. CDR3s leave out the opening cysteine and the closing phenylalanine or tryptophan.

j_gene	len	v_gene	CDR3aa
TRBJ2-7	11	TRBV5-4	ASSQGAVYEQY
TRBJ2-1	14	TRBV7-9	ASSLEGVPPYNEQF
TRBJ2-5	10	TRBV19	ASGQGVETQY
TRBJ2-7	10	TRBV14	ASSHGGHEQY
TRBJ2-7	17	TRBV1	TSSRRARPRRRGNYEQY
TRBJ2-3	15	TRBV4-2	ASSQTGTSGYEDTQY
TRBJ2-7	12	TRBV29-1	SVEGLAGVYEQY
TRBJ1-1	11	TRBV7-6	ASSLVQGTEAF
TRBJ2-3	14	TRBV6-5	ASSYSGGTSTDTQY
TRBJ2-4	13	TRBV27	ASSDNPTGVNIQY
TRBJ2-1	13	TRBV29-1	SVEDLGGNYNEQF
TRBJ1-6	11	TRBV18	ASSHGPLSPLH
TRBJ1-1	12	TRBV6-5	ASSSRTGNAEAF
TRBJ2-5	11	TRBV7-3	ASSPRYQETQY
TRBJ2-1	13	TRBV7-2	ASSFEARGHNEQF
TRBJ1-1	13	TRBV7-9	ASSPLGTEFAEAF
TRBJ1-4	12	TRBV5-1	ASRTGRANEKLF
TRBJ2-3	13	TRBV7-9	ASSFGTSGSDTQY
TRBJ2-1	11	TRBV27	ASRLLGGNEQF
TRBJ1-4	12	TRBV10-3	ATQGGATNEKLF
TRBJ2-7	14	TRBV15	ATSRNRQGWSYEQY
TRBJ1-1	14	TRBV5-1	ASSSGQGRMNTEAF
TRBJ1-1	13	TRBV4-2	ASSQIGGGNTEAF
TRBJ2-1	14	TRBV7-8	ASSRKGLVGAHEQF
TRBJ2-1	12	TRBV5-1	ASSLGQGSNEQF
TRBJ2-2	13	TRBV11-2	ASSLYRAYAGELF
TRBJ1-1	11	TRBV2	AGNRVRNTEAF
TRBJ2-7	13	TRBV7-9	ASSPRAFPSYEQY
TRBJ2-1	14	TRBV6-2/TRBV6-3	ASSYLGQGYSNEQF
TRBJ2-5	12	TRBV6-6	ASSYGTAQETQY
TRBJ2-1	12	TRBV29-1	SGSTGTAYNEQF
TRBJ2-2	14	TRBV5-1	ASSFQSGSVTGELF
TRBJ2-5	13	TRBV6-1	ASSELAGSSKTQY
TRBJ2-7	12	TRBV27	ASSFGVELGEQY
TRBJ1-1	11	TRBV2	ASSDAGVTEAF
TRBJ2-7	14	TRBV7-9	ASSLGPGGSGYEQY
TRBJ1-5	13	TRBV6-1	ASSERGLGNQPQH